The clone carrying this T cell receptor beta chain came up a few times. Its target is not known. The TCR beta CDR3 regions underwent amplification using RNA transcripts as the source. With the HTBI primer set, the TCR CDR3 went through a first round of RT-PCR. Each CDR3 protein gets one entry after TCRdb re-called the multiplex PCR reads with MiXCR. The table lists around 350,000 distinct CDR3 sequences, 20% to 25% of them singletons, with 73% in the top ten. If no ophthalmopathy progression occurred within 18 months, Graves' hyperthyroidism was stable. The patients, who ranged from 18 to 65 in age, presented with newly diagnosed hyperthyroidism lasting under 2 months. The data were taken from a study of T cells in Graves' hyperthyroidism and ophthalmopathy. Study-level findings and limits: Blood also contained most expanded thyroid clonotypes above 0.001. A model built on 13 V-J features separated ophthalmopathy from stable hyperthyroidism.

The germline gives CDR1 SGHNT, CDR2 YENEEA. Trimming at V came to 4 bases and at J to 4 bases, leaving 5 bases not matched to a gene. This CDR3 comprises 14 residues. The rearrangement joins TRBV11-3 to TRBJ2-7, with 9 bases identical to TRBD1. The TCR sequence derives from a man in his fifties with Graves' hyperthyroidism. Specimen: blood. CDR3 loop: CASSSDRGIYEQYF. The CDR3 DNA reads TGTGCCAGCAGCTCCGACAGGGGGATATACGAGCAGTACTTC. The full variable domain, rest sourced from reference TRBV11-3 and TRBJ2-7, is EAGVVQSPRYKIIEKKQPVAFWCNPISGHNTLYWYLQNLGQGPELLIRYENEEAVDDSQLPKDRFSAERLKGVDSTLKIQPAELGDSAVYLCASSSDRGIYEQYFGPGTRLTVT.